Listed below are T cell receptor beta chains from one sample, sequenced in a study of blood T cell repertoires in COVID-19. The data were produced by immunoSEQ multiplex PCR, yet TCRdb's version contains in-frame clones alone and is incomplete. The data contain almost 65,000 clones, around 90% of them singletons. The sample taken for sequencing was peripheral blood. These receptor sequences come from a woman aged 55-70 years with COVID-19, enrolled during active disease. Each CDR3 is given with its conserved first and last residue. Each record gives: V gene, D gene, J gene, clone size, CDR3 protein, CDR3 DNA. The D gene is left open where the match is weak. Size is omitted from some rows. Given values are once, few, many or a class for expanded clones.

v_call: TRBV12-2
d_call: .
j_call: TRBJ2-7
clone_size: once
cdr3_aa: CASRLSPYEQYF
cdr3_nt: TGTGCAAGTCGCTTGAGTCCCTACGAGCAGTACTTC

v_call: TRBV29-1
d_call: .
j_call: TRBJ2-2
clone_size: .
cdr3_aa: CSVDHGNTGELFF
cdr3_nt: TGCAGCGTTGATCACGGGAACACCGGGGAGCTGTTTTTT

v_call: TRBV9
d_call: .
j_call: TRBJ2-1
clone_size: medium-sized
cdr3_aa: CASSGAGTPIDEQFF
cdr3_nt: TGTGCCAGCAGCGGGGCCGGGACACCTATAGATGAGCAGTTCTTC

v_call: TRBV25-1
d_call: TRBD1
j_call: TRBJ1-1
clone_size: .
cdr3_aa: CASSESRGQGGEAFF
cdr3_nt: TGTGCCAGCAGTGAATCCCGCGGACAGGGGGGAGAAGCTTTCTTT

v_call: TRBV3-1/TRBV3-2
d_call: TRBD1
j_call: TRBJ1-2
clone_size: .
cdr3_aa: CASSPRGQGLYGYTF
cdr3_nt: TGTGCCAGCAGCCCCCGGGGACAGGGGCTCTATGGCTACACCTTC

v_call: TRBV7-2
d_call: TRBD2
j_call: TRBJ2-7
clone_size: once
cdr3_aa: CASSSGLAVSYEQYF
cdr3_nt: TGTGCCAGCAGCTCCGGACTAGCGGTCTCCTACGAGCAGTACTTC

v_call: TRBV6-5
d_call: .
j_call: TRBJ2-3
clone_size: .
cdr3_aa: CASSYEWLQYF
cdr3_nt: TGTGCCAGCAGTTACGAGTGGTTGCAGTATTTT

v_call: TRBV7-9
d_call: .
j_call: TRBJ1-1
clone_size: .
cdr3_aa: CAITTDMNTEAFF
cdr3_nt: TGTGCCATCACGACCGACATGAACACTGAAGCTTTCTTT

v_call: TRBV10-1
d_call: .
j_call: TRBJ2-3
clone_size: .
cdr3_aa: CASTEGRGRTTDTQYF
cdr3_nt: TGCGCCAGCACCGAGGGTAGGGGGAGAACCACAGATACGCAGTATTTT

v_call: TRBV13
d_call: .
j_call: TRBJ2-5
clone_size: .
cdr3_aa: CASSLGDRGETQYF
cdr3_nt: TGTGCCAGCAGCTTAGGCGATCGGGGGGAGACCCAGTACTTC

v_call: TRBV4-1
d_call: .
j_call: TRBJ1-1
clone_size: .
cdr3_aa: CASSQEWGDAFF
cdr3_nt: TGCGCCAGCAGCCAAGAATGGGGGGACGCTTTCTTT

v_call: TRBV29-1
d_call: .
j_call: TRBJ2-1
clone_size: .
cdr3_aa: CSVEGDRRNSYNEQFF
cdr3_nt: TGCAGCGTTGAAGGTGACCGGAGAAACTCCTACAATGAGCAGTTCTTC

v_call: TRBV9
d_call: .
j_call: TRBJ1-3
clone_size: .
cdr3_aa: CASSVVGEPGNTIYF
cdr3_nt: TGTGCCAGCAGCGTAGTCGGGGAACCTGGAAACACCATATATTTT

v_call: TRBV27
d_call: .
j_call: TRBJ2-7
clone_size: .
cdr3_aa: CASSLAGPPPYEQYF
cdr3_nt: TGTGCCAGCAGTTTAGCAGGGCCTCCTCCCTACGAGCAGTACTTC

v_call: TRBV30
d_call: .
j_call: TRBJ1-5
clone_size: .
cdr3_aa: CAWSVSQGQPQHF
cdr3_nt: TGTGCCTGGAGTGTATCGCAGGGTCAGCCCCAGCATTTT

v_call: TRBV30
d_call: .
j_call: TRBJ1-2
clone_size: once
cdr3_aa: CAWSVLILPYYGYTF
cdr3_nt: TGTGCCTGGAGTGTACTAATCCTACCTTATTACGGCTACACCTTC

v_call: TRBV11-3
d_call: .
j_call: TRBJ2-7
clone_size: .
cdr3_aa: CASSKGTALGQYF
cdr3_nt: TGTGCCAGCAGCAAGGGGACTGCTCTAGGGCAGTACTTC

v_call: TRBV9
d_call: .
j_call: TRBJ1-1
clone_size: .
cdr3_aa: CASSPRTEAFF
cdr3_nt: TGTGCCAGCAGCCCCCGCACTGAAGCTTTCTTT

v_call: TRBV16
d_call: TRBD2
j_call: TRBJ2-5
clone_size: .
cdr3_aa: CASSPSSGSGRETQYF
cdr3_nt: TGTGCCAGCAGCCCCTCTAGCGGGAGTGGTCGAGAGACCCAGTACTTC

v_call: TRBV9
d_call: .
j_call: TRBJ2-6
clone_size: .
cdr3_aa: CASSVAGSSNVLTF
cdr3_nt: TGTGCCAGCAGCGTAGCCGGGAGTTCCAACGTCCTGACTTTC

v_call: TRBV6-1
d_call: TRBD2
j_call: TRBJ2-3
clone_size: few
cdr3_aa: CASSVAGGTGSTQYF
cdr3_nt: TGTGCCAGCAGTGTAGCGGGAGGGACTGGGAGTACGCAGTATTTT

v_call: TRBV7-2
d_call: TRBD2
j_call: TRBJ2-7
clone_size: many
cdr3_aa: CASSLDSGTRFYEQYF
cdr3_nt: TGTGCCAGCAGCTTAGACTCCGGGACTAGATTCTACGAGCAGTACTTC

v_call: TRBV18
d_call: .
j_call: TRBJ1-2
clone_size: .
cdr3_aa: CASSPRDNYGYTF
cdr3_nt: TGTGCCAGCTCACCTCGGGATAACTATGGCTACACCTTC

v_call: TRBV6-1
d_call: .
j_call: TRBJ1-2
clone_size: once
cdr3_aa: CASSESTTGSYGYTF
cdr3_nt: TGTGCCAGCAGTGAGTCAACTACAGGGAGCTATGGCTACACCTTC

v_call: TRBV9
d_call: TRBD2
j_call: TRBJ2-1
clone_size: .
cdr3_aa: CASSSGRGEQFF
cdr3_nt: TGTGCCAGTTCTAGCGGGAGAGGAGAGCAGTTCTTC

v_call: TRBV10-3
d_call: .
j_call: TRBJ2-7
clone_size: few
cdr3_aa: CAISESNGAEQYF
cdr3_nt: TGTGCCATCAGTGAGTCGAACGGTGCCGAGCAGTACTTC

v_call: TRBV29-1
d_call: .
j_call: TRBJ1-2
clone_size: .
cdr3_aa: CSVVRLAYGYTF
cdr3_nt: TGCAGCGTTGTTAGACTCGCCTATGGCTACACCTTC

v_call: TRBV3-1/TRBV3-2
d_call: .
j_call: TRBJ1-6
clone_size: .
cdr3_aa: CASSQAMAAGSPLHF
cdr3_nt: TGTGCCAGCAGCCAAGCGATGGCAGCAGGGTCACCCCTCCACTTT

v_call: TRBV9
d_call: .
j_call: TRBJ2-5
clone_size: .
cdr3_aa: CASSVDRGFQETQYF
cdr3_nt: TGTGCCAGCAGCGTAGATCGGGGGTTCCAAGAGACCCAGTACTTC